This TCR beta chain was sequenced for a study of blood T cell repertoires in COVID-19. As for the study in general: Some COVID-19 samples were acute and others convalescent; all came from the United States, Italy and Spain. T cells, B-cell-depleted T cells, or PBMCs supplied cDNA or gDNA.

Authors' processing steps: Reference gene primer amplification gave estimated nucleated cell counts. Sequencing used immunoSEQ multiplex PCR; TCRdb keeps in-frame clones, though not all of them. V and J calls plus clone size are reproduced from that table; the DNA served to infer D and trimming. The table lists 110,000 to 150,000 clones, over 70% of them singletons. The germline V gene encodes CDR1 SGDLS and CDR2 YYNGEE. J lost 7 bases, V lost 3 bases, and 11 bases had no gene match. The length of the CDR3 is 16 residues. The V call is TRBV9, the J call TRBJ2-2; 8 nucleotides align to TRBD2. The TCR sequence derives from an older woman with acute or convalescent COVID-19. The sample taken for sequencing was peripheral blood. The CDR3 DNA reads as TGTGCCAGCAGCGAGACCGGGACTAGGGCCGGCGGGGAGCTGTTTTTT. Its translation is CASSETGTRAGGELFF.